The 14 T cell receptor beta chains presented below share a single source sample, sequenced in a study of blood T cell repertoires in COVID-19. The protocol was immunoSEQ multiplex PCR, while the TCRdb copy is restricted to in-frame clones and leaves out a portion. The table has around 200,000 clones, 88% seen once. Sequenced input: peripheral blood. The source is a young man with active or convalescent COVID-19.

The gene calls are TRBV5-8 and TRBJ1-2; 10 positions match TRBD1. This CDR3 has 19 amino acids. Germline CDR1 is SGHTS and CDR2 is YDEGEE. Trimming cost V 0 bases and J 1 base; bases outside gene matches: 12. The CDR3, as DNA: TGTGCCAGCAGCTTGGTGTACGGGACAGGGGTCCCCCTTAACTATGGCTACACCTTC. This translates into CASSLVYGTGVPLNYGYTF.

This chain links TRBV3-1 (or the pseudogene TRBV3-2) with TRBJ1-3; D is possibly TRBD1 (6 bases). The CDR3 sequence is 17 residues long. CDR1 and CDR2 from the germline V gene are LGHDT and YNNKEL (reference sequence). V was clipped by 1 base and J by 3 bases, with 16 bases between them. In DNA form, the CDR3 reads TGTGCCAGCAGCCAAGGGGCCCGACAGGTCGGTGGAAACACCATATATTTT. This gives the protein CASSQGARQVGGNTIYF.

J is TRBJ1-1 and V is TRBV5-4, with unresolved D. The V gene lost 4 bases and the J gene lost 0 bases, with 13 bases spanning the gap. The CDR3 has 15 residues. Per the germline V gene, CDR1 is SGHNT and CDR2 is YYREEE (reference sequence). CDR3: CASSENGVMNTEAFF. CDR3 nucleotide sequence: TGTGCCAGCAGCGAAAATGGAGTTATGAACACTGAAGCTTTCTTT.

The chain is built from TRBV29-1 and TRBJ1-2; 9 nucleotides agree with TRBD1. Germline V gene data show CDR1 as SQVTM and CDR2 as ANQGSEA. Trimming removed 3 bases from V and 1 base from J; junction bases left unmatched: 6. The CDR3 covers 15 residues. CDR3 protein: CSVEAGQGFNYGYTF. The CDR3 nucleotides read TGCAGCGTTGAGGCCGGACAGGGGTTTAACTATGGCTACACCTTC.

As to this clone: Other DNA sequences in this sample translate to the same CDR3. The chain joins TRBV19 to TRBJ1-2, with no clear D. This CDR3 has 12 residues. The V gene's germline CDR1 is LNHDA and CDR2 SQIVND (reference sequence). Trimming took 5 bases from V and 3 from J, leaving 7 bases between them. The CDR3 DNA reads TGTGCCAGTAGTCCCGGAGACTATGGCTACACCTTC. Translation gives CASSPGDYGYTF.

The chain links TRBV5-1 to TRBJ2-5, with 12 nucleotides matching TRBD2. V was clipped by 5 bases and J by 5 bases; unmatched bases: 13. Germline-derived CDR1 and CDR2 are SGHRS and YFSETQ. The CDR3 runs to 17 residues. CDR3: CASSRGASGRALETQYF. The CDR3 DNA reads TGCGCCAGCAGTCGGGGGGCTAGCGGGAGGGCCTTGGAGACCCAGTACTTC.

The chain is built from TRBV13 and TRBJ1-1, with D hard to call. The germline gives CDR1 PRHDT, CDR2 FYEKMQ (reference sequence). There are 13 residues in the CDR3. V shed 0 bases and J shed 4 bases, with 6 bases lying between them. CDR3 amino acids: CASSLGRSTEAFF. CDR3 bases: TGTGCCAGCAGCTTAGGGAGGTCCACTGAAGCTTTCTTT.

The CDR3, as DNA: TGTGCCAGCAGGGCTCAGACAGGGTTCACTGAAGCTTTCTTT. Protein: CASRAQTGFTEAFF. V is TRBV6-5 and J is TRBJ1-1, with 7 nucleotides matching TRBD1. This CDR3 region has 14 residues. Germline lookup yields CDR1 MNHEY and CDR2 SVGAGI. Trimming removed 6 bases from V and 4 bases from J; junction bases left unmatched: 8.

The V and J genes are TRBV19 and TRBJ1-1; tentatively, D is TRBD1 (5 bases). Trimming stripped 3 bases from V and 0 bases from J, with 11 bases between. This CDR3 is 15 amino acids long. The germline gives CDR1 LNHDA, CDR2 SQIVND (reference sequence). CDR3 bases: TGTGCCAGTAGTATCACAGGTTCGGTGAACACTGAAGCTTTCTTT. Translated, it gives CASSITGSVNTEAFF.

The chain has TRBV10-3 and TRBJ1-2; TRBD1 aligns across 8 bases. The germline V gene encodes CDR1 ENHRY and CDR2 SYGVKD. The V and J ends lost 6 bases and 2 bases, in that order; junction bases with no gene match: 5. This CDR3 is 14 amino acids long. The CDR3 protein is CAIRGQGTNYGYTF. As DNA, the CDR3 is TGTGCCATCAGAGGACAGGGAACGAACTATGGCTACACCTTC.

This chain joins TRBV6-1 and TRBJ1-2; weak D call: TRBD1 (6 bases). Trimming cost V 0 bases and J 5 bases, with 16 bases left between them. The length of the CDR3 is 16 residues. The germline V gene encodes CDR1 MNHNS and CDR2 SASEGT. CDR3 DNA: TGTGCCAGCAGTGAAGCCCTGGGTCTGACAGGATATGGCTACACCTTC. Translating it yields CASSEALGLTGYGYTF.

This chain joins TRBV5-3 and TRBJ2-5; no clear D. TRBV5-3 is sorted into the ORF group, with uncertain function. Trimming cost V 4 bases and J 5 bases, with 6 bases left between them. The CDR3 contains 11 residues. CDR3 DNA: TGTGCCAGAAGCCACGGGGAGACCCAGTACTTC. It translates to CARSHGETQYF.

This chain joins TRBV12-3 or TRBV12-4 and TRBJ2-5; D may be TRBD2 (6 bases). This CDR3 has 13 residues. Trimming removed 6 bases from V and 5 bases from J, with 13 bases in between. The CDR3 DNA reads as TGTGCCAGCAGCTTTACTAGCAGGGAGACCCAGTACTTC. This sequence encodes CASSFTSRETQYF.

This chain connects TRBV24-1 to TRBJ2-1, with 8 bases matching TRBD2. J lost 8 bases, V lost 9 bases, and 8 bases had no gene match. Germline CDR1 KGHDR, CDR2 SFDVKD. This CDR3 is built from 13 residues. DNA for the CDR3: TGTGCCACCGCCGGGGGCGGGGGGTATGAGCAGTTCTTC. Protein: CATAGGGGYEQFF.